The rows below give T cell receptor beta chains drawn from one sample of a study of CD8+ T cells in alopecia areata. Data came from immunoSEQ multiplex PCR; TCRdb stores just in-frame clones and leaves some out. There are roughly 200,000 clones in the sample; roughly 53% occur only once, and over 9.5% lies in the top ten. The sequences come from CD8+ T cells sorted from blood, collected at week 24, from a patient treated with tofacitinib. These receptors all come from a human donor with alopecia areata. Both conserved end residues are part of each CDR3. A D gene is named only where the DNA matches it firmly. Where a row states a size, it is once, few, many or the class of an expanded clone; other rows omit it.

CDR3aa	CDR3nt	v_gene	d_gene	abundance	j_gene
CASSLSGGNYEQYF	TGTGCCAGCAGTTTATCGGGGGGAAACTACGAGCAGTACTTC	TRBV27	.	few	TRBJ2-7
CAISEGDTLRGNTIYF	TGTGCCATCAGTGAGGGGGACACGCTTCGGGGAAACACCATATATTTT	TRBV10-3	.	.	TRBJ1-3
CSVEFRDRGLNEQFF	TGCAGCGTTGAATTCCGGGACAGGGGGTTGAATGAGCAGTTCTTC	TRBV29-1	TRBD1	.	TRBJ2-1
CASSPRLADDNEQFF	TGTGCCAGCAGTCCCCGGCTAGCGGATGACAATGAGCAGTTCTTC	TRBV6-6	TRBD2	.	TRBJ2-1
CASSIWTGINQPQHF	TGTGCCAGTAGTATCTGGACAGGGATTAATCAGCCCCAGCATTTT	TRBV19	TRBD1	.	TRBJ1-5
CAWNLENIMNTEAFF	TGTGCCTGGAATTTGGAGAATATTATGAACACTGAAGCTTTCTTT	TRBV30	.	.	TRBJ1-1
CASSYSAETQYF	TGTGCCAGCAGCTACTCAGCAGAGACCCAGTACTTC	TRBV7-8	.	.	TRBJ2-5
CASSIKSSGELFF	TGTGCCAGCAGCATAAAGTCCTCCGGGGAGCTGTTTTTT	TRBV27	.	.	TRBJ2-2
CASSNLPQGTGETQYF	TGTGCCAGCAGTAACCTCCCACAGGGGACCGGAGAGACCCAGTACTTC	TRBV27	TRBD1	.	TRBJ2-5
CASSLSGQGGGGQFF	TGTGCCAGCAGTTTATCGGGACAGGGGGGAGGTGGGCAGTTCTTC	TRBV27	TRBD1	.	TRBJ2-1